This record covers a single T cell receptor (beta chain). Method: immunoSEQ multiplex PCR; TCRdb's copy keeps in-frame clones and lacks some. The repertoire has about 120,000 clones, approximately 87% of them found once; the top ten carry roughly 3.9%. This entry belongs to a study of blood T cell repertoires in COVID-19. CDR1 is SGHTA and CDR2 is FQGNSA in the germline V gene. The CDR3 is made up of 16 amino acids. The V and J ends lost 5 bases and 7 bases, in that order; junction bases with no gene match: 10. This TCR derives from a man aged 60-69 years with acute or convalescent COVID-19. Sequenced sample: peripheral blood. The rearrangement links TRBV7-2 to TRBJ2-2; 10 bases line up with TRBD2. In nucleotides, the CDR3 is TGTGCCAGCAGCACCGTTGCACTAGCGGGAAACGGGGAGCTGTTTTTT. Translating gives CASSTVALAGNGELFF.